This T cell receptor beta chain was sequenced for a study of shared clonotypes between healthy human individuals. The protocol was immunoSEQ multiplex PCR, while the TCRdb copy is restricted to in-frame clones and leaves out a portion. The repertoire has over 850,000 clones, 78% of them found once; the top ten carry 0.6% to 0.75%. General observations from the study: Among the subsets, naive ones generally showed larger estimated richness than memory ones. Naive CD4 clonotypes overlapped across a handful of donors at about 5.2%.

Germline V gene sequence: CDR1 SGHDN, CDR2 FVKESK. This CDR3 spans 13 amino acids. V was shortened by 1 base and J by 2 bases, with 5 bases between the two germline ends. All donors were Caucasian adults living in Nashville, Tennessee. Division of CD4+ cells produced a CD45RA+ naive subset and a CD45RA-negative memory subset. This clone was counted a few times. The antigen is undetermined. The sample has other DNA sequences that encode this CDR3 too. The specimen sequenced was memory CD4+ T cells from PBMCs. Subset indicated: CD45RA-negative fraction. The rearrangement uses TRBV14 and TRBJ1-2; no definite D call. The sequence came from a man between 18 and 35 years old in good health. Some clones in this sample may be carry-over from other donors' samples. CDR3 loop: CASSQGQNYGYTF. The CDR3 DNA reads as TGTGCCAGCAGCCAAGGCCAGAACTATGGCTACACCTTC.